The clone carrying this T cell receptor (beta chain) was observed at least ten times. Its antigen is as yet unknown. Time point reported: persistent/refractory GD, antithyroid drugs over 5 years with positive TRAb. Isolated PBMC RNA provided the starting material for the TCR library. American Thyroid Association guidelines defined Graves' disease diagnosis. This sample is drawn from a study of regulatory T cells in long-lasting Graves disease. Study outcomes and limitations: Study of thyroid tissue was not done, with only peripheral blood studied.

The CDR3 length is 15 residues. Germline CDR1 SGHKS, CDR2 YYEKEE (reference sequence). V was cut by 4 bases and J by 6 bases, with 17 bases left in between. The authors built TCR beta libraries using iRepertoire HTBI primers and Arm-PCR of CDR3 regions. TCRdb fed the multiplex PCR reads into MiXCR, producing one record per CDR3 protein. The sample shows roughly 430,000 distinct CDR3 sequences, about 21% of them seen only once. Sequencing used peripheral blood mononuclear cells (PBMCs), obtained when the disease was refractory, from a patient treated with antithyroid drugs. The receptor was derived from a female donor with Graves disease. The chain joins TRBV5-5 to TRBJ2-4; D perhaps matches TRBD2 (5 bases). The CDR3 loop is CASSTQGLEGNIQYF. For the CDR3, the DNA is TGTGCCAGCAGCACCCAAGGGCTAGAGGGAAACATTCAGTACTTC.